What follows is one TCR beta chain and its context. The data were obtained in a study of blood T cell repertoires in COVID-19. For the study at large: There were acute and convalescent COVID-19 samples, and they came from the United States, Italy and Spain. Sample material is recorded as cDNA or gDNA derived from T cells, B-cell-depleted T cells, or PBMCs.

The Seattle patients, enrolled during active infection, were followed longitudinally. Measured with immunoSEQ multiplex PCR; TCRdb has only the in-frame clones, and not every one. The sample has around 120,000 clones, 90% seen once. CDR1 MNHNS and CDR2 SASEGT come from the germline V gene. V lost 3 bases and J lost 12, with 12 bases in between. The CDR3 covers 12 residues. The TCR sequence derives from a man aged 55 to 70 with COVID-19, enrolled during active disease. The specimen sequenced was peripheral blood. The J gene is TRBJ2-1, the V gene TRBV6-1; D is undetermined. The CDR3 here is CASSEYSQWQFF. CDR3 sequence (DNA): TGTGCCAGCAGTGAGTACAGTCAGTGGCAGTTCTTC.